The rows below give T cell receptor beta chains drawn from one sample of a study of response to subunit inactivated influenza vaccine. MiXCR, run by TCRdb on the RT-PCR reads, gives a single entry per CDR3 protein. The table includes hundreds of thousands of distinct CDR3 sequences, 15% to 18% detected once. The sequences come from PBMCs from blood, collected roughly 12 days after vaccination. The source is a man between 50 and 59 years old who received an inactivated influenza vaccine. Each CDR3 is given without its conserved first and last residue. Fields, in order: J gene, D gene, V gene, CDR3 protein. D genes are given only for firm matches.

TRBJ2-5 | . | TRBV20-1 | SARPDSRETQY
TRBJ1-3 | . | TRBV29-1 | SVAGRAGNTIY
TRBJ1-3 | . | TRBV9 | ASSVGVGPGRSLGNTIY
TRBJ2-5 | . | TRBV7-7 | ASSLEFRTAQETQY
TRBJ2-5 | . | TRBV29-1 | SGKQARRETQY
TRBJ2-3 | . | TRBV20-1 | SASAVTDTQY
TRBJ2-1 | . | TRBV11-2 | ASSLGPKASYNEQF
TRBJ2-2 | . | TRBV28 | ASRIITNRGYTGELF
TRBJ1-4 | . | TRBV6-1 | ASRRTAGGEKLF
TRBJ2-3 | TRBD2 | TRBV4-2 | ASSLEFGTSGSRIDTQY